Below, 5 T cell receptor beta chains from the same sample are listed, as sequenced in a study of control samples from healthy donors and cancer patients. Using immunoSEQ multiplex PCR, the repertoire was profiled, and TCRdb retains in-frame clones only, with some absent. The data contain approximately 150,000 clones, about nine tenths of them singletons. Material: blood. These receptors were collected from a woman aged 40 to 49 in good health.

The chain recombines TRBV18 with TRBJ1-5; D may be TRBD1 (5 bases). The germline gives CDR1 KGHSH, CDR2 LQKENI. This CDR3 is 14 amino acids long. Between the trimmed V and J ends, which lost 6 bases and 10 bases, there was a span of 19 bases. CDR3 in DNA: TGTGCCAGCTCGACAGACAATACTGGCCCTCCCCAGCATTTT. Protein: CASSTDNTGPPQHF.

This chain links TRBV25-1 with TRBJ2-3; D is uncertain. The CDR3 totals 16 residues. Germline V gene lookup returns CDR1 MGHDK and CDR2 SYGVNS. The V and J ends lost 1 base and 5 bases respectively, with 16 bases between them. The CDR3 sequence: CASSEFVSDSGDTQYF. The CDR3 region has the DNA TGTGCCAGCAGTGAATTTGTAAGTGATAGTGGAGATACGCAGTATTTT.

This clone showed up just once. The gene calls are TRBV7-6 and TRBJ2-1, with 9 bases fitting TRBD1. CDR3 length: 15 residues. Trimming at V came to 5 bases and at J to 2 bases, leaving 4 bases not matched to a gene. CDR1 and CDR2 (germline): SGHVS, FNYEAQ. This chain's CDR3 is CASSGGQGPYNEQFF. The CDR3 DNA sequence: TGTGCCAGCAGCGGGGGACAGGGTCCCTACAATGAGCAGTTCTTC.

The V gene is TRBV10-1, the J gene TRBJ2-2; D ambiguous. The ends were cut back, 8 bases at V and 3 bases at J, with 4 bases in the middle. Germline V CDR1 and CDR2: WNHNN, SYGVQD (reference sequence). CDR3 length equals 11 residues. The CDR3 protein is CASADTGELFF. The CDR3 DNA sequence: TGCGCCAGCGCCGACACCGGGGAGCTGTTTTTT.

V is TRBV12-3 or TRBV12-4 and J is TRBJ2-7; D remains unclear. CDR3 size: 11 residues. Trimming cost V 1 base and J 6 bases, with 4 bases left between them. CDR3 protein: CASSLGFEQYF. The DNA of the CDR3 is TGTGCCAGCAGTTTAGGGTTCGAGCAGTACTTC.